These 8 T cell receptor beta chains came from one sample sequenced in a study of blood T cell repertoires in COVID-19. Method: immunoSEQ multiplex PCR; TCRdb's copy keeps in-frame clones and lacks some. The data show some 130,000 clones, roughly three quarters seen once. Sequencing used peripheral blood. The receptors come from an older woman with acute or convalescent COVID-19.

The chain uses TRBV4-2 and TRBJ2-7, with D perhaps matching TRBD1 (5 bases). V was shortened by 1 base and J by 0 bases, with 7 bases between the two germline ends. The CDR3 totals 14 residues. In germline, CDR1 is LGHNA, CDR2 YNFKEQ. The DNA of the CDR3 is TGTGCCAGCAGCCAAGTAGGGGTCTCCTACGAGCAGTACTTC. Residues: CASSQVGVSYEQYF.

The V and J genes are TRBV9 and TRBJ1-4; D is perhaps TRBD1 (5 bases). V was pared by 5 bases and J by 5 bases, with 16 bases between. The CDR3 sequence is 15 residues long. Germline lookup yields CDR1 SGDLS and CDR2 YYNGEE. CDR3 sequence (DNA): TGTGCCAGCAGTTCAAGGCGGGGGGAAAATGAAAAACTGTTTTTT. Its protein is CASSSRRGENEKLFF.

This chain joins TRBV10-2 and TRBJ2-7, with TRBD2 identical over 11 bases. Per the germline V gene, CDR1 is WSHSY and CDR2 is SAAADI. The CDR3 is 16 residues long. V lost 5 bases, J lost 1 base, and 7 bases stayed unmatched. The CDR3 DNA reads as TGCGCCAGCAGTTCTTCTCTAGCGGGGGGTTCCTACGAGCAGTACTTC. As protein: CASSSSLAGGSYEQYF.

This clone came up a few times. The V gene is TRBV10-3, the J gene TRBJ1-2; D is possibly TRBD1 (5 bases). Trimming stripped 5 bases from V and 4 bases from J, with 5 bases between. This CDR3 spans 11 amino acids. The germline gives CDR1 ENHRY, CDR2 SYGVKD. The CDR3 nucleotides are TGTGCCATCAGTACAGGCTATGGCTACACCTTC. As protein: CAISTGYGYTF.

The chain recombines TRBV5-1 with TRBJ2-3, with 8 positions matching TRBD1. This CDR3 has 13 residues. V trimming: 9 bases; J trimming: 2 bases; junction bases outside the gene matches: 5. Per the germline V gene, CDR1 is SGHRS and CDR2 is YFSETQ. For the CDR3, the DNA is TGCGCCACACGGGACAGGTCCACAGATACGCAGTATTTT. Protein product: CATRDRSTDTQYF. Based on the CDR3 plus reference TRBV5-1 and TRBJ2-3, the full variable domain is KAGVTQTPRYLIKTRGQQVTLSCSPISGHRSVSWYQQTPGQGLQFLFEYFSETQRNKGNFPGRFSGRQFSNSRSEMNVSTLELGDSALYLCATRDRSTDTQYFGPGTRLTVL.

The chain uses TRBV9 and TRBJ2-2; 10 positions match TRBD2. In germline, CDR1 is SGDLS, CDR2 YYNGEE. This CDR3 comprises 15 residues. J gave up 4 bases and V 2 bases, and 2 bases lay outside the gene matches. The DNA of the CDR3 is TGTGCCAGCAGCGTTAGCGGGGGGAGCACCGGGGAGCTGTTTTTT. Its translation is CASSVSGGSTGELFF.

This chain links TRBV29-1 with TRBJ2-3; a possible D gene is TRBD1 (5 bases). Germline assignment: CDR1 SQVTM and CDR2 ANQGSEA. The CDR3 consists of 12 residues. V lost 4 bases to trimming and J lost 1 base, with 6 bases between them. CDR3 sequence: CSVVTGTDTQYF. The CDR3 DNA follows: TGCAGCGTTGTGACAGGCACAGATACGCAGTATTTT.

The chain carries TRBV4-2 and TRBJ2-1; the match to TRBD2 covers 10 bases. The J segment lost 15 bases and the V segment lost 0 bases, leaving 5 bases of the junction unmatched. The CDR3 is 13 residues long. Germline V gene data show CDR1 as LGHNA and CDR2 as YNFKEQ. The CDR3 is CASSQDRLAGMFF. Here the CDR3 DNA reads TGTGCCAGCAGCCAAGATCGACTAGCGGGTATGTTCTTC.